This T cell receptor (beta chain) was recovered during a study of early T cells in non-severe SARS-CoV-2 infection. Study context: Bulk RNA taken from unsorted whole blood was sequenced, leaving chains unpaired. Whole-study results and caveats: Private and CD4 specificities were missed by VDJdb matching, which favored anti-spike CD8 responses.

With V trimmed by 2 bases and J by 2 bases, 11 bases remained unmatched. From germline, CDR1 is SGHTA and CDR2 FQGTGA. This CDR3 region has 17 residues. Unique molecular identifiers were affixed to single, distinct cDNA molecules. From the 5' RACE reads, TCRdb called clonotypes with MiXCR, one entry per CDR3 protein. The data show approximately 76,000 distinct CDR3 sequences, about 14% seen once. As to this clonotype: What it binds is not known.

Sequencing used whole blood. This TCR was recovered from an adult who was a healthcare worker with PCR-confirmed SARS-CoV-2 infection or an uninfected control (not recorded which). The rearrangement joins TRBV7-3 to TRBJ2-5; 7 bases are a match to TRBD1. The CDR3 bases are TGTGCCAGCAGCTTAGGGGTAGTACGGACAGGTCAAGAGACCCAGTACTTC. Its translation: CASSLGVVRTGQETQYF.